The entry that follows covers one T cell receptor (beta chain) sequence. The antigen is unknown. For each CDR3 protein, TCRdb gives one entry from its re-call of the 5' RACE reads, without DNA. The table lists hundreds of thousands of distinct CDR3 sequences, with 3.5% to 4.5% in the top ten. The entry originates in a study of T cells expressing NK-cell markers. Per the germline V gene, CDR1 is MNHNS and CDR2 is SASEGT. The CDR3 length is 14 residues. Study-wide results and caveats: Expanded clones of NKG2C+ T cells had an unclear HCMV specificity. Similarly, these clonotypes led the CD3+CD56-NKG2C+ fraction as well in several donors.

Sequences were obtained from blood T cells: a sorted CD56 or NKG2C T cell subset, CD4+ or CD8+ T cells, or bulk PBMC T cells (not recorded which). This TCR was recovered from a young man in good health. This sequence joins TRBV6-1 and TRBJ1-5. The CDR3 sequence is CASSFDESNQPQHF.